This T cell receptor beta chain was recorded in a study of T-cell memory formation after mild COVID-19 (dated by TCRdb to about 2021). Some background on the complete study: TCR sequence clusters from the two donors were largely donor specific. The cohort was made up of two young adult volunteers, one female and one male, who were previously healthy. In a couple of donors, T-cell clones that expanded and contracted after mild COVID-19 were followed by sequencing TCRalpha and TCRbeta repertoires longitudinally.

Ficoll-Paque density gradient centrifugation was the method used to isolate PBMCs. Study-level results and caveats: Clones contracting from day 15 to 85 had balanced CD4/CD8 phenotypes, while a second wave expanding from day 15 to 37 was biased towards CD4+. Contracting CD4+ clones were found mainly in CM and EM memory subsets, while CD8+ clones were enriched in EMRA. Whether the second-wave clones peaking on day 37 were SARS-CoV-2 specific was not confirmed. Only a couple of mild cases were covered by the study, and larger cohorts that include severe cases with pre-infection samples were considered necessary. Some responding clones were detected in pre-infection memory, which suggested that pre-existing cross-reactive memory T cells had joined the SARS-CoV-2 response.

Per the germline V gene, MNHEY is the CDR1 and SVGEGT is the CDR2. At the junction V is shortened by 2 bases and J by 5 bases, with 9 bases in between. CDR3 length: 13 amino acids, cysteine to phenylalanine. Only the CDR3 part of the read is kept: 39 bases, read in frame from the first base. Sequenced on an Illumina NovaSeq 6000. TCRalpha and TCRbeta cDNA libraries were constructed by 5'RACE with constant-segment primers, with sample barcodes and unique molecular identifiers being introduced. Trizol reagent was used to extract RNA from every sample. Libraries were amplified in two PCR steps, with a second sample barcode and Illumina TruSeq adapters added in the second step. Sequencing of libraries was performed on an Illumina NovaSeq with 2 x 150 bp paired-end reads. As for how the authors treated the data: Reads were demultiplexed and collapsed into UMI-guided consensus sequences with migec v1.2.7. Using mixcr v2.1.11, UMI consensuses were aligned to TRA and TRB V and J templates and then assembled into clonotypes. Clonotypes were classified as expanded or contracted when called significant by both edgeR and NoisET, with noise models trained on biological replicates. For edgeR calls, a false discovery rate-adjusted p below 0.01 and a log2 fold-change threshold of 1 were applied. PCA with hierarchical clustering of max-normalized trajectories of the 1000 most abundant clonotypes was used as exploratory dynamics analysis. Separately sequenced CD4+ and CD8+ repertoires were used to assign the CD4 or CD8 phenotype of responding clones. The public reads were quality trimmed at Q25 with fastp and then assembled into clones with MiXCR by TCRdb, keeping productive beta chains. CDR3 protein sequences are deduplicated, and each keeps its most common genes and DNA. The V and J calls, along with clone size, are taken from TCRdb and not from the paper's own processing. The sample table records approximately 500,000 distinct CDR3 sequences; around a quarter of these occur just once. Roughly an eighth of the sample rests with the top ten.

This clonotype was seen a single time. Its antigen target is currently unknown. No much larger clone exists at a distance of one base, and base qualities are not known. Recombination linked TRBV6-2 or TRBV6-3 to TRBJ2-5; the D segment cannot be called with confidence. Source material: PBMCs or a T cell subset sorted from them (not recorded which). The source of this sequence is an adult woman who had mild COVID-19 (a few samples of this study predate the infection). The sample titles of this study are shuffled in the database, so cell type and time point are left out; the donor was told from shared clones. Here is the DNA: TGTGCCAGCAGTTACACTGGTTGGGAGACCCAGTACTTC. Translated, it reads CASSYTGWETQYF.